The clone carrying this TCR beta chain showed up just once. What it recognizes is unknown. The sample comes from a study of OX40 agonist ivuxolimab in advanced cancers. Study as a whole: Prior anti-PD-1, anti-PD-L1 or anti-CTLA-4 therapy was allowed; approximately 40% had some. The study's findings and limits: The study found that CD8+ T cells averaged more expanded clones than CD4+. Low clonal expansion, among the lowest seen, marked partial responders at 0.1-3.0 mg/kg. Both blood CD4+ and CD8+ T cells showed clonal growth by week 6 at 0.1 to 3.0 mg/kg.

Repertoires were generated with immunoSEQ multiplex PCR, while TCRdb's copy carries only in-frame clones and drops some. The sample contains 77,000 or so clones, approximately 84% of which appear only once. CDR1 SGHTA and CDR2 FQGTGA come from the germline V gene. V was shortened by 0 bases and J by 6 bases, with 14 bases between the two germline ends. The CDR3 has 16 residues. The sequencing used CD4+ or CD8+ T cells sorted from blood, collected in a trial of the OX40 agonist ivuxolimab. The V gene is TRBV7-3, the J gene TRBJ2-2, with a tentative D call TRBD1 (5 bases). This receptor was taken from an adult with an advanced solid tumor such as melanoma, head and neck, liver or kidney cancer. The CDR3 DNA sequence: TGTGCCAGCAGCTTAACCCTATTAGGGGATTCCGGGGAGCTGTTTTTT. It specifies CASSLTLLGDSGELFF.